The next 7 T cell receptor beta chains were all read from a single sample in a study of cytomegalovirus exposure and HLA in healthy donors. Use of 60 Vbeta and 13 Jbeta primers characterized the PCR. The method was immunoSEQ multiplex PCR; TCRdb's version includes in-frame clones alone and lacks a portion of them. This sample has approximately 96,000 clones, with about 74% found just once. The specimen sequenced was PBMCs. The origin of the receptors is a male donor in good health and CMV-seronegative.

The V call is TRBV6-1, the J call TRBJ2-3; weak D call: TRBD2 (6 bases). Germline-derived CDR1 and CDR2 are MNHNS and SASEGT. This CDR3 has 15 amino acids. Trimming took off 9 bases at V and 0 bases at J, with 16 bases between the two ends. Here the CDR3 DNA reads TGTGCCAGTACGGGACTCCGAGCTAGCACAGATACGCAGTATTTT. This codes for CASTGLRASTDTQYF.

The chain carries TRBV19 and TRBJ1-2; maybe TRBD1 (6 bases). The CDR3 is 17 residues long. V was pared by 4 bases and J by 3 bases, with 21 bases between. Germline values: CDR1 LNHDA, CDR2 SQIVND (reference sequence). The CDR3 here is CASSRLTTGIVDYGYTF. The CDR3 nucleotides read TGTGCCAGTAGTAGACTTACTACAGGGATCGTGGACTATGGCTACACCTTC.

The gene calls are TRBV6-6 and TRBJ1-4; TRBD1 matches at 11 bases. The CDR3 runs to 14 residues. V dropped 7 bases and J dropped 7; count of bases not matched to a gene: 5. Germline values: CDR1 MNHNY, CDR2 SVGAGI (reference sequence). CDR3 sequence (DNA): TGTGCCAGCACCAGGACAGGGGGCTTTGAAAAACTGTTTTTT. Its protein product is CASTRTGGFEKLFF.

CDR3 bases: TGCAGCGTTGGACAGACGAGCTCCTACGAGCAGTACTTC. It translates to CSVGQTSSYEQYF. The chain recombines TRBV29-1 with TRBJ2-7; weak D call: TRBD1 (5 bases). Germline V CDR1 and CDR2: SQVTM, ANQGSEA. This CDR3 region has 13 residues. V gave up 4 bases and J gave up 0 bases, with 10 bases separating them.

V and J are TRBV7-3 and TRBJ2-3, with D possibly matching TRBD1 (5 bases). CDR3 length: 14 amino acids. Between the trimmed V and J ends, which lost 2 bases and 2 bases, there was a span of 8 bases. Germline CDR1 SGHTA, CDR2 FQGTGA. The CDR3 DNA follows: TGTGCCAGCAGCTTACAGGGTTTCACAGATACGCAGTATTTT. Translating gives CASSLQGFTDTQYF.

The chain joins TRBV6-6 to TRBJ2-3; 7 nucleotides align to TRBD1. The CDR3 is 14 residues long. J was trimmed by 5 bases and V by 5 bases; bases with no gene match: 7. Per the germline V gene, CDR1 is MNHNY and CDR2 is SVGAGI (reference sequence). This CDR3 reads CASSSRGRVDTQYF. In nucleotides, the CDR3 is TGTGCCAGCAGTAGTAGGGGGCGCGTAGATACGCAGTATTTT.

The chain is built from TRBV5-4 and TRBJ2-1, with 14 nucleotides matching TRBD2. This CDR3 spans 15 amino acids. Trimming took 4 bases from V and 9 from J; bases not matched to a gene: 6. The germline V gene has CDR1 SGHNT and CDR2 YYREEE (reference sequence). The CDR3 DNA reads TGTGCCAGCAGCCCGGGGACTAGCGGGAGTCGTGAGCAGTTCTTC. Amino acids: CASSPGTSGSREQFF.